This is a list of T cell receptor beta chains from one sample in a study of T-cell reconstitution after alpha-beta-depleted transplantation in children. TCRdb redid the calling of the PCR reads with MiXCR, one entry per CDR3 protein. This repertoire shows more than 400,000 distinct CDR3 sequences, roughly 44% found once; its top ten account for around 29%. The starting material was PBMCs, obtained before TCRalphabeta/CD19-depleted stem cell transplant. Source of these receptors: a girl aged 2 to 10 with aplastic anemia, due to receive a stem cell transplant. CDR3s include the opening cysteine and the closing phenylalanine or tryptophan. A D gene is named only where the DNA matches it firmly. Clone sizes are given selectively: once, few, many, or a class where the clone is expanded.

d_call	cdr3_length	v_call	j_call	clone_size	cdr3_aa	cdr3_nt
TRBD1	16	TRBV5-5	TRBJ1-4	few	CASSLYLTGVSEKLFF	TGTGCCAGCAGCTTGTATCTGACAGGGGTGTCAGAAAAACTGTTTTTT
-	17	TRBV20-1	TRBJ1-1	-	CSARYSWAGRGETEAFF	TGCAGTGCTAGATATAGTTGGGCGGGGCGGGGGGAAACTGAAGCTTTCTTT
-	15	TRBV20-1	TRBJ2-3	-	CSAMTGSHSTDTQYF	TGCAGTGCGATGACCGGGTCCCATAGCACAGATACGCAGTATTTT
-	14	TRBV25-1	TRBJ2-5	-	CASSETRNGETQYF	TGTGCCAGCAGTGAAACTAGAAACGGAGAGACCCAGTACTTC
-	14	TRBV5-1	TRBJ2-7	-	CASSSFGPDHEQYF	TGCGCCAGCAGCTCGTTCGGACCGGACCACGAGCAGTACTTC
TRBD2	16	TRBV5-1	TRBJ2-3	-	CASSWGTSGGTDTQYF	TGCGCCAGCAGCTGGGGGACTAGCGGGGGGACAGATACGCAGTATTTT
-	14	TRBV20-1	TRBJ2-3	few	CSARLELGTDTQYF	TGCAGTGCTAGACTCGAGCTGGGCACAGATACGCAGTATTTT
TRBD2	16	TRBV20-1	TRBJ2-5	many	CSASPQAALALQTQYF	TGCAGTGCTAGCCCGCAGGCTGCACTAGCGCTCCAGACCCAGTACTTC
-	14	TRBV9	TRBJ2-2	many	CASSARGATGELFF	TGTGCCAGCAGCGCAAGGGGGGCCACCGGGGAGCTGTTTTTT
TRBD2	15	TRBV20-1	TRBJ2-1	-	CSARDPGTSHNEQFF	TGCAGTGCTAGAGATCCGGGGACTAGCCATAATGAGCAGTTCTTC
TRBD1	14	TRBV10-3	TRBJ2-1	many	CAISGRDRDNEQFF	TGTGCCATCAGTGGCCGGGACAGAGACAATGAGCAGTTCTTC
-	15	TRBV5-1	TRBJ2-5	-	CASSLVSGRSETQYF	TGCGCCAGCAGCTTGGTCTCGGGAAGGTCGGAGACCCAGTACTTC
TRBD1	15	TRBV15	TRBJ1-1	-	CATSRGGQGETEAFF	TGTGCCACCAGCAGAGGTGGACAGGGGGAGACTGAAGCTTTCTTT
-	15	TRBV5-6	TRBJ2-7	-	CASSLVGRPGNEQYF	TGTGCCAGCAGCTTGGTAGGACGCCCGGGCAACGAGCAGTACTTC
-	12	TRBV28	TRBJ2-7	-	CASSLYLYEQYF	TGTGCCAGCAGTTTATACCTTTACGAGCAGTACTTC
-	21	TRBV12-5	TRBJ2-1	-	CASGSYRYELASPPLYNEQFF	TGTGCTAGTGGTTCCTACCGATATGAACTAGCATCTCCGCCGCTTTACAATGAGCAGTTCTTC
-	14	TRBV20-1	TRBJ2-1	-	CSASLGVPGNEQFF	TGCAGTGCTAGTCTGGGGGTCCCGGGAAATGAGCAGTTCTTC
-	15	TRBV5-8	TRBJ2-7	-	CASSEIRTGAYEQYF	TGTGCCAGCAGCGAGATCCGGACGGGTGCCTACGAGCAGTACTTC
-	14	TRBV6-4	TRBJ2-1	few	CASRERALDDEQFF	TGTGCCAGCAGAGAGCGGGCCTTAGACGATGAGCAGTTCTTC
-	15	TRBV11-2	TRBJ2-1	many	CASSLVANGQNEQFF	TGTGCCAGCAGCTTAGTAGCAAACGGTCAGAATGAGCAGTTCTTC
TRBD1	16	TRBV7-7	TRBJ2-1	many	CASSPASDRGSNEQFF	TGTGCCAGCAGCCCGGCTTCGGACAGGGGTAGCAATGAGCAGTTCTTC
TRBD1	14	TRBV20-1	TRBJ1-6	few	CSASRGQGNSPLHF	TGCAGTGCCTCCCGGGGACAGGGAAATTCACCCCTCCACTTT
-	19	TRBV11-2	TRBJ2-3	-	CASSLSPFRGPLGPDTQYF	TGTGCCAGCAGCTTATCCCCTTTCCGGGGACCGCTGGGGCCAGATACGCAGTATTTT
TRBD2	16	TRBV30	TRBJ2-2	-	CACRKSSGRFTGELFF	TGTGCCTGTAGAAAGTCTAGCGGGAGATTCACCGGGGAGCTGTTTTTT
-	14	TRBV28	TRBJ2-1	-	CASSLKNRKNEQFF	TGTGCCAGCAGTTTGAAAAACCGCAAGAATGAGCAGTTCTTC